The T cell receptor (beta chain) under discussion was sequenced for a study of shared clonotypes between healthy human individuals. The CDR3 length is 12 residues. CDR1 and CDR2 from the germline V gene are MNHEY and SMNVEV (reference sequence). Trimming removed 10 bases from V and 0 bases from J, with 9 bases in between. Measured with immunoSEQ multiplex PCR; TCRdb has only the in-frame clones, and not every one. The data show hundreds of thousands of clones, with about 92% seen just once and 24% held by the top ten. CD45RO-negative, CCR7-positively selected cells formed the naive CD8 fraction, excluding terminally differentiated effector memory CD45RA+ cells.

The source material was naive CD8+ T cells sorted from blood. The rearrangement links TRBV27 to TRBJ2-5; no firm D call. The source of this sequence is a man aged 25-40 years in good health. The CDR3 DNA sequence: TGTGCCATTGGAGATTACCAAGAGACCCAGTACTTC. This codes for CAIGDYQETQYF.